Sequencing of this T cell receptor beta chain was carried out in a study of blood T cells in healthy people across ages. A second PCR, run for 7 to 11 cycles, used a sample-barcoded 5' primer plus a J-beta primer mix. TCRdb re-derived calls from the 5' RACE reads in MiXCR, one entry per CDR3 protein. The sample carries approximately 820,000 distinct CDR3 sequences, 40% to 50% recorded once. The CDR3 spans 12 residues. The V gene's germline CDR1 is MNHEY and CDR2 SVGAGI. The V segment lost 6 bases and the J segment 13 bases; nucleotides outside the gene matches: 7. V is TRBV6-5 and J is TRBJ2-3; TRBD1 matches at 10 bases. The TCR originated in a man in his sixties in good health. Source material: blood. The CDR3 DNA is TGTGCCAGCAGGACTCCGACAGGGGGCAAGTATTTT. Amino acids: CASRTPTGGKYF.